The following is a T cell receptor (beta chain) sequence with its context. Its antigen is unidentified. The sample originates from a study of cytomegalovirus exposure and HLA in healthy donors. The J segment lost 2 bases and the V segment lost 4 bases, leaving 4 bases of the junction unmatched. Per the germline V gene, CDR1 is SGHTA and CDR2 is FQGNSA. The length of the CDR3 is 15 residues. Study-wide results and caveats: Many donors carried some public TCRs, although rarity characterized most TCR sequences. Exclusion applied to some V segments, including TRBV6-2 and TRBV6-3, as they were indistinguishable. Overall, approximately 150 TCR beta chains were annotated as cytomegalovirus-associated.

The PCR made use of 60 Vbeta and 13 Jbeta primers. Measured with immunoSEQ multiplex PCR; TCRdb has only the in-frame clones, and not every one. This table has approximately 130,000 clones, around 81% appearing once. The chain employs TRBV7-2 and TRBJ2-1; TRBD2 agrees at 8 bases. The sample was PBMCs. The receptor's source is a middle-aged woman in good health and CMV-seronegative. CDR3 residues: CASSSERGTYNEQFF. The CDR3 bases are TGTGCCAGCAGCTCAGAGCGGGGGACCTACAATGAGCAGTTCTTC.